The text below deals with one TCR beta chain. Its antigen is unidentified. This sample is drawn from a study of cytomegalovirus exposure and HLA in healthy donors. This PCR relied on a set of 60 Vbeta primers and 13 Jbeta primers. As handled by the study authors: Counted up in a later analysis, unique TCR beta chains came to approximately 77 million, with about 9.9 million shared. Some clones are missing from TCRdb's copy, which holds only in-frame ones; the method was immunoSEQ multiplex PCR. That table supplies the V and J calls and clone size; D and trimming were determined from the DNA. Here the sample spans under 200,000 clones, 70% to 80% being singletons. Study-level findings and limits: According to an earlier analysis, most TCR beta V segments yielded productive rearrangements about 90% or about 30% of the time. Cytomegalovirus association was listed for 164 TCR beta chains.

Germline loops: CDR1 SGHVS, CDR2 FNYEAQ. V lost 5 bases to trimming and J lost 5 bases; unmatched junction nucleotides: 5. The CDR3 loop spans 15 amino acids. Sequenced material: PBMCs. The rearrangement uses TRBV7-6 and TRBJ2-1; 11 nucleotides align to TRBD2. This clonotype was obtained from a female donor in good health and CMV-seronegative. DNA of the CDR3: TGTGCCAGCAGCCCACTGACTAGCGGGGACAATGAGCAGTTCTTC. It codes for CASSPLTSGDNEQFF.